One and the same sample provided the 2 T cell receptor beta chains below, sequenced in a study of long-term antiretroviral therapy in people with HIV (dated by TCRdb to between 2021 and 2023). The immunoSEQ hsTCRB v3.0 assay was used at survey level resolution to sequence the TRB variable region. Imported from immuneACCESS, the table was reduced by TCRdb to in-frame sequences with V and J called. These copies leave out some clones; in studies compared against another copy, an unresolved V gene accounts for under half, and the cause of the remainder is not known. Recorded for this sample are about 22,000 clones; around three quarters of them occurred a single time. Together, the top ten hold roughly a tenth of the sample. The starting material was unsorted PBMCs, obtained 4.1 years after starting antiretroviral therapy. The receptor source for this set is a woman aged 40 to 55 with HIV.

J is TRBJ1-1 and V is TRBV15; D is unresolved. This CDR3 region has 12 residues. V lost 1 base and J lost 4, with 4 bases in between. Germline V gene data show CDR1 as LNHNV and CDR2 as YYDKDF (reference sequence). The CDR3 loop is CATSRGVTEAFF. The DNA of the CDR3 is TGTGCCACCAGCAGAGGGGTCACTGAAGCTTTCTTT.

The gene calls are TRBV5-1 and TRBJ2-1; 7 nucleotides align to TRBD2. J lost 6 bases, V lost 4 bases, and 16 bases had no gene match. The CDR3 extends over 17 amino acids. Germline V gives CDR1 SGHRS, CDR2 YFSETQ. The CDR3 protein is CASSPGGVGGPFNEQFF. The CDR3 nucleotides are TGCGCCAGCAGCCCTGGAGGGGTGGGAGGGCCTTTCAATGAGCAGTTCTTC.